One sample yielded the 14 T cell receptor beta chains listed below, sequenced in a study of CD8 T cells in ankylosing spondylitis. Each CDR3 protein is one row after TCRdb ran MiXCR on the 5' RACE reads. The table has some 200,000 distinct CDR3 sequences, approximately 18% seen once. Material: blood, either unsorted or a sorted T cell fraction (not recorded which). Receptors originate from a male donor under 35 with ankylosing spondylitis or in good health (not recorded which).

This clonotype was counted ten times or more. The chain employs TRBV19 and TRBJ2-1, with TRBD1 matching 8 bases. The ends lost 7 bases at V and 8 bases at J; junction bases unmatched: 7. Germline loops: CDR1 LNHDA, CDR2 SQIVND (reference sequence). There are 13 residues in the CDR3. The DNA of the CDR3 is TGTGCCAGTACAGGGGGCTATCGACATGAGCAGTTCTTC. It is translated as CASTGGYRHEQFF.

The chain recombines TRBV6-5 with TRBJ2-7; no definite D call. Deletions cut 2 bases from V and 5 bases from J, with 4 bases between. The germline V gene has CDR1 MNHEY and CDR2 SVGAGI. The CDR3 totals 11 residues. The CDR3 reads CASSYIDEQYF. The CDR3 nucleotides read TGTGCCAGCAGTTACATCGACGAGCAGTACTTC.

Many counts were recorded for this clonotype. V and J are TRBV29-1 and TRBJ2-7; TRBD2 agrees at 9 bases. This CDR3 contains 14 residues. Germline V gene sequence: CDR1 SQVTM, CDR2 ANQGSEA. The junction had 6 bases not matched to a gene; V was cut back by 4 bases and J by 2 bases. CDR3 in DNA: TGCAGCGTTGTAATAGCGGGAGCACCCTACGAGCAGTACGTC. Translating gives CSVVIAGAPYEQYV.

At least ten counts were recorded for this clonotype. The V gene is TRBV3-1, the J gene TRBJ2-1; 7 bases align to TRBD2. V was pared by 5 bases and J by 7 bases, with 8 bases of the junction left unmatched. The CDR3 is 14 residues long. The germline gives CDR1 LGHDT, CDR2 YNNKEL (reference sequence). The CDR3 loop is CASSKLPGGNEQFF. The CDR3 DNA is TGTGCCAGCAGCAAGCTCCCGGGGGGTAATGAGCAGTTCTTC.

This clonotype occurred many times. This chain joins TRBV27 and TRBJ2-3; 7 bases match TRBD2. The CDR3 extends over 15 amino acids. Trimming at V came to 7 bases and at J to 5 bases, leaving 12 bases not matched to a gene. CDR1 MNHEY and CDR2 SMNVEV come from the germline V gene (reference sequence). CDR3 residues: CASTPEGAGRDTQYF. DNA for the CDR3: TGTGCCAGCACCCCTGAGGGAGCGGGACGAGATACGCAGTATTTT.

Ten or more counts support this clonotype. This chain connects TRBV21-1 to TRBJ2-7; TRBD1 is taken as the D call from the table, unchecked against the DNA. TRBV21-1 represents a pseudogene. CDR3 length: 15 residues. The CDR3 loop reads CASSKAGTGSYEQYV. In nucleotides, the CDR3 is TGTGCCAGCAGCAAAGCTGGGACAGGCTCCTACGAGCAGTACGTC.

This chain's CDR3 is CASSRDDSGELFF. The CDR3 DNA is TGCGCCAGCAGCCGAGACGATTCCGGGGAGCTGTTTTTT. V and J are TRBV5-1 and TRBJ2-2; D uncertain. This CDR3 comprises 13 residues. The V end was cut by 4 bases, the J end by 6 bases, with 10 bases between. Germline-derived CDR1 and CDR2 are SGHRS and YFSETQ.

This clonotype has ten or more counts. The V gene is TRBV27, the J gene TRBJ2-1; the D call may be TRBD1 or TRBD2 (5 bases each). CDR1 and CDR2 from the germline V gene are MNHEY and SMNVEV (reference sequence). This CDR3 region has 15 residues. V was cut by 8 bases and J by 2 bases, with 16 bases left in between. In nucleotides, the CDR3 is TGTGCCAGCGAGGGGCGGCAGCCCCCCTACAATGAGCAGTTCTTC. Translated, it gives CASEGRQPPYNEQFF.

This clonotype was observed at least ten times. The gene calls are TRBV12-3 or TRBV12-4 and TRBJ2-1; TRBD2 agrees at 7 bases. Losses at the gene ends were 1 base for V and 5 bases for J; bases not matched to a gene: 8. CDR3 length: 16 residues. The CDR3 is CASSLERLAGNNEQFF. CDR3 DNA: TGTGCCAGCAGTTTAGAGAGACTAGCAGGCAACAATGAGCAGTTCTTC.

The chain employs TRBV20-1 and TRBJ1-2; D uncertain. The length of the CDR3 is 13 residues. V lost 0 bases, J lost 8 bases, and 13 bases lay in between. CDR1 and CDR2 from the germline V gene are DFQATT and SNEGSKA (reference sequence). The CDR3 DNA sequence: TGCAGTGCTAGAGATCCTGGAGATGGGGGCTACACCTTC. The encoded protein is CSARDPGDGGYTF.

This clonotype was picked up many times. This rearrangement joins TRBV9 to TRBJ2-7, with TRBD2 identical over 7 bases. Germline V gives CDR1 SGDLS, CDR2 YYNGEE. The CDR3 consists of 15 residues. J lost 7 bases, V lost 4 bases, and 14 bases had no gene match. CDR3: CASSPLGREGSEQYF. The CDR3 nucleotides read TGTGCCAGCAGCCCCCTTGGGAGGGAGGGGTCTGAGCAGTACTTC.

The gene calls are TRBV12-3 or TRBV12-4 and TRBJ2-1; 8 nucleotides line up with TRBD2. The CDR3 has 14 amino acids. With V trimmed by 6 bases and J by 6 bases, 7 bases remained unmatched. The CDR3, as DNA: TGTGCCAGCAGCAGAGCGGGAGTCCCCAATGAGCAGTTCTTC. Translating it yields CASSRAGVPNEQFF.

This clonotype showed up many times. The chain combines TRBV5-1 with TRBJ2-3, with 9 bases aligning to TRBD1. The CDR3 sequence is 16 residues long. CDR1 is SGHRS, CDR2 YFSETQ, per germline. The V gene end was trimmed by 0 bases and the J gene end by 5 bases; junction bases not matched to a gene: 7. CDR3 bases: TGCGCCAGCAGCTTGGGCGGGACGACAGGGGGAGATACGCAGTATTTT. It is translated as CASSLGGTTGGDTQYF. The entire variable domain, with the rest obtained from reference TRBV5-1 and TRBJ2-3, is as follows: KAGVTQTPRYLIKTRGQQVTLSCSPISGHRSVSWYQQTPGQGLQFLFEYFSETQRNKGNFPGRFSGRQFSNSRSEMNVSTLELGDSALYLCASSLGGTTGGDTQYFGPGTRLTVL.

In regard to this clonotype: The CDR3 ends on some other residue instead of the conserved phenylalanine or tryptophan, so this is likely a read error. The chain employs TRBV27 and TRBJ2-3, with 12 bases identical to TRBD2. This CDR3 has 13 residues. Germline V gene sequence: CDR1 MNHEY, CDR2 SMNVEV (reference sequence). The trim removed 8 bases at V and 6 bases at J, leaving 3 bases unmatched. CDR3 amino acids: CASGGLAGDTQYY. In DNA form, the CDR3 reads TGTGCCAGCGGCGGACTAGCGGGGGATACGCAGTATTAT.